These 14 T cell receptor beta chains were sequenced from one sample in a study of T cells after posttransplantation cyclophosphamide. The table came from immunoSEQ multiplex PCR; TCRdb's copy has only in-frame clones and leaves some out. This sample carries 10,000 to 13,000 clones, approximately 95% of them seen once, and the ten largest clones take 0.3%. Material: naive CD8+ T cells sorted from PBMCs. These receptors were collected from a man younger than 40 in good health and a related stem cell transplant donor.

This sequence joins TRBV7-6 and TRBJ2-5; D is perhaps TRBD2 (6 bases). Germline V gives CDR1 SGHVS, CDR2 FNYEAQ. Deletions cut 1 base from V and 5 bases from J, with 14 bases between. The CDR3 covers 15 residues. In DNA form, the CDR3 reads TGTGCCAGCAGCTTAGGCAGGGAGGAGTGGGAGACCCAGTACTTC. Its protein product is CASSLGREEWETQYF.

The chain links TRBV10-2 to TRBJ1-1; 8 bases line up with TRBD1. The CDR3 is 13 amino acids. V trimming: 9 bases; J trimming: 3 bases; junction bases outside the gene matches: 6. The germline gives CDR1 WSHSY, CDR2 SAAADI. This chain's CDR3 is CASNTQGDTEAFF. The DNA for the CDR3 is TGCGCCAGTAACACACAGGGGGACACTGAAGCTTTCTTT.

CDR3 protein: CASIPDRGRRYEQYF. CDR3 sequence (DNA): TGTGCCAGCATCCCTGACAGGGGAAGACGCTACGAGCAGTACTTC. V is TRBV28 and J is TRBJ2-7, with 8 bases that match TRBD1. V was pared by 7 bases and J by 3 bases, with 11 bases of the junction left unmatched. The CDR3 extends over 15 amino acids. CDR1 and CDR2 (germline): MDHEN, SYDVKM.

The chain combines TRBV6-5 with TRBJ2-7, with 7 bases identical to TRBD1. The V gene end was trimmed by 6 bases and the J gene end by 0 bases; junction bases not matched to a gene: 8. The CDR3 runs to 15 residues. Looked up from germline, CDR1 is MNHEY and CDR2 is SVGAGI. This CDR3 reads CASSSDRASSYEQYF. The CDR3 bases are TGTGCCAGCAGCTCCGACAGGGCCAGCTCCTACGAGCAGTACTTC.

This rearrangement joins TRBV7-8 to TRBJ2-7; the D gene is possibly TRBD1 (5 bases). CDR3 length: 12 residues. Trimming cost V 4 bases and J 6 bases, with 10 bases left between them. CDR1 SGHVS and CDR2 FQNEAQ come from the germline V gene. CDR3 bases: TGTGCCAGCAGCTATGACAGCTCCGAGCAGTACTTC. This gives the protein CASSYDSSEQYF.

V and J are TRBV29-1 and TRBJ2-7; D gene unclear. Germline V gene data show CDR1 as SQVTM and CDR2 as ANQGSEA. Trimming removed 4 bases at V and 0 bases at J, with 10 bases between. The CDR3 runs to 13 residues. CDR3 sequence (DNA): TGCAGCGTTGTAGACCCAGTCTCCTACGAGCAGTACTTC. Amino acid sequence: CSVVDPVSYEQYF.

This clone occurred once. The V gene is TRBV19, the J gene TRBJ2-5; 8 nucleotides agree with TRBD1. The V and J ends lost 1 base and 1 base, in that order; junction bases with no gene match: 2. This CDR3 has 15 amino acids. Germline CDR1 and CDR2: LNHDA and SQIVND (reference sequence). Here the CDR3 reads CASSIGTGSQETQYF. CDR3 bases: TGTGCCAGTAGTATAGGGACAGGGTCCCAAGAGACCCAGTACTTC. Complete variable domain (other parts from reference TRBV19 and TRBJ2-5): DGGITQSPKYLFRKEGQNVTLSCEQNLNHDAMYWYRQDPGQGLRLIYYSQIVNDFQKGDIAEGYSVSREKKESFPLTVTSAQKNPTAFYLCASSIGTGSQETQYFGPGTRLLVL.

This chain joins TRBV6-5 and TRBJ2-2, with D tentatively TRBD2 (5 bases). Germline loops: CDR1 MNHEY, CDR2 SVGAGI. V was trimmed by 2 bases and J by 6 bases, leaving 16 bases between them. This CDR3 is 16 amino acids long. The CDR3: CASSYGAGDRAGELFF. In DNA form, the CDR3 reads TGTGCCAGCAGTTACGGCGCCGGGGATCGTGCCGGGGAGCTGTTTTTT.

The V and J genes are TRBV7-3 and TRBJ2-1; possible D gene TRBD1, 6 bases. The V end was cut by 2 bases, the J end by 10 bases, with 24 bases between. This CDR3 comprises 17 residues. CDR1 and CDR2 (germline): SGHTA, FQGTGA. The CDR3 nucleotides are TGTGCCAGCAGCTTATGGGGGCCGGGTTCCCCAGGGGAGGAGCAGTTCTTC. The encoded protein is CASSLWGPGSPGEEQFF.

This clone was counted a single time. The CDR3 spells CASSQERVNTEAFF. CDR3 in DNA: TGCGCCAGCAGCCAAGAGCGCGTGAACACTGAAGCTTTCTTT. The rearrangement links TRBV4-1 to TRBJ1-1; no clear D. CDR3 length equals 14 residues. V gave up 0 bases and J gave up 0 bases, with 5 bases separating them. CDR1 is MGHRA, CDR2 YSYEKL, per germline.

The rearrangement uses TRBV5-1 and TRBJ2-7; 8 nucleotides line up with TRBD2. Germline CDR1 reads SGHRS; CDR2 reads YFSETQ. V trimming: 1 base; J trimming: 2 bases; junction bases outside the gene matches: 8. The CDR3 loop spans 16 amino acids. For the CDR3, the DNA is TGCGCCAGCAGCTTGAGTAGCGGGGCTTTTACCTACGAGCAGTACTTC. It specifies CASSLSSGAFTYEQYF.

The V and J genes are TRBV7-6 and TRBJ1-1; 7 bases fit TRBD1. V gave up 6 bases and J gave up 1 base; unmatched junction bases: 2. The CDR3 has 13 amino acids. Germline V gene sequence: CDR1 SGHVS, CDR2 FNYEAQ. In nucleotides, the CDR3 is TGTGCCAGCAGGAGGACAGGGAACACTGAAGCTTTCTTT. Translating it yields CASRRTGNTEAFF.

The chain recombines TRBV7-2 with TRBJ2-1; 14 nucleotides match TRBD2. Germline CDR1 reads SGHTA; CDR2 reads FQGNSA. This CDR3 has 17 residues. Trimming at V came to 3 bases and at J to 5 bases, leaving 6 bases not matched to a gene. This CDR3 is CASSFGLAGGFDNEQFF. Here the CDR3 DNA reads TGTGCCAGCAGCTTCGGACTAGCGGGGGGTTTCGACAATGAGCAGTTCTTC. Full variable domain (remainder filled in from reference TRBV7-2 and TRBJ2-1): GAGVSQSPSNKVTEKGKDVELRCDPISGHTALYWYRQSLGQGLEFLIYFQGNSAPDKSGLPSDRFSAERTGGSVSTLTIQRTQQEDSAVYLCASSFGLAGGFDNEQFFGPGTRLTVL.

This chain uses TRBV7-6 with TRBJ2-1; 7 bases are shared with TRBD2. After removal of 6 bases from V and 5 bases from J, the junction contained 1 base not matched to a gene. This CDR3 contains 12 residues. The germline V gene encodes CDR1 SGHVS and CDR2 FNYEAQ. The CDR3 sequence: CASRTSHNEQFF. The DNA for the CDR3 is TGTGCCAGCAGGACTAGCCACAATGAGCAGTTCTTC.